This T cell receptor beta chain was recorded in a study of beta chain features in type 1 diabetes. This clone was seen a few times. The sequenced template was cDNA made from the entire isolated RNA. This table comes from immunoSEQ multiplex PCR, and its TCRdb copy is limited to in-frame clones, with some not included. The sample includes 200,000 to 250,000 clones, 9.5% to 13% seen only once; the top ten take 1% to 1.5%. The CDR3 has 10 residues. V lost 5 bases to trimming and J lost 6 bases; unmatched junction nucleotides: 0. Per germline, CDR1 DFQATT and CDR2 SNEGSKA (reference sequence). The sequence derives from a man younger than 30 in good health. Sequenced material: central memory CD4+ T cells from blood. J is TRBJ1-2 and V is TRBV20-1; 7 nucleotides agree with TRBD1. CDR3 sequence (DNA): TGCAGTGCTGGGACAGATGGCTACACCTTC. This encodes CSAGTDGYTF.